This entry lists 2 T cell receptor beta chains sequenced from one sample in a study of T-cell reconstitution after alpha-beta-depleted transplantation in children. Preparation of the TCRbeta library used unique molecular identifiers. TCRdb passed the PCR reads through MiXCR, listing each CDR3 protein once. Of roughly 500,000 distinct CDR3 sequences listed, 9.5% to 15% were seen once; the top ten hold approximately 5.4%. Sequenced here: PBMCs from the stem cell graft donor, sampled from the stem cell graft. The receptors were sampled from a human donor who donated a stem cell graft to a child with combined immunodeficiency.

At least ten counts were recorded for this clonotype. The chain combines TRBV28 with TRBJ2-1; D is possibly TRBD1 (6 bases). V was clipped by 4 bases and J by 0 bases, with 19 bases between them. Germline V lookup: CDR1 MDHEN, CDR2 SYDVKM. The length of the CDR3 is 18 residues. CDR3 nucleotides: TGTGCCAGCAGTTCCCCATATATCGACAGGTTCTCCTACAATGAGCAGTTCTTC. Translating gives CASSSPYIDRFSYNEQFF.

This clonotype was counted ten times or more. The chain has TRBV20-1 and TRBJ2-3; 12 positions match TRBD2. The CDR3 covers 13 residues. Trimming removed 6 bases from V and 6 bases from J; junction bases left unmatched: 4. Germline CDR1 is DFQATT and CDR2 is SNEGSKA (reference sequence). The CDR3 DNA is TGCAGTGCGCCAGGGACTAGCGGGGATACGCAGTATTTT. Amino acids: CSAPGTSGDTQYF.